What follows are 23 T cell receptor beta chains derived from one specimen sequenced in a study of cytomegalovirus exposure and HLA in healthy donors. The PCR employed 60 Vbeta primers together with 13 Jbeta primers. TCRdb keeps only in-frame clones here, not all; method: immunoSEQ multiplex PCR. The sample data list about 200,000 clones. The sample was PBMCs. The receptors shown here come from a girl aged 2 to 10 in good health and CMV-seropositive.

The V call is TRBV25-1, the J call TRBJ2-3; TRBD1 aligns across 7 bases. J gave up 0 bases and V 6 bases, and 6 bases lay outside the gene matches. Germline CDR1 reads MGHDK; CDR2 reads SYGVNS. The CDR3 consists of 15 residues. This chain's CDR3 is CASSPGGSSTDTQYF. As DNA, the CDR3 is TGTGCCAGCAGCCCAGGGGGATCTAGCACAGATACGCAGTATTTT.

CDR3 sequence (DNA): TGTGCCAGCAGTTTTGGGACAGGACGCTACTACGAGCAGTACTTC. Translating it yields CASSFGTGRYYEQYF. The chain has TRBV27 and TRBJ2-7, with TRBD1 matching over 8 bases. The V gene end was trimmed by 3 bases and the J gene end by 3 bases; junction bases not matched to a gene: 7. CDR3 size: 15 residues. CDR1 MNHEY and CDR2 SMNVEV come from the germline V gene (reference sequence).

The V and J genes are TRBV5-1 and TRBJ2-7, with 10 nucleotides matching TRBD2. Per germline, CDR1 SGHRS and CDR2 YFSETQ. This CDR3 has 15 amino acids. V gave up 5 bases and J gave up 2 bases; unmatched junction bases: 7. CDR3 in DNA: TGCGCCAGCAGATCACTAGCGGGAAGTACCTACGAGCAGTACTTC. Its translation is CASRSLAGSTYEQYF.

V and J are TRBV5-1 and TRBJ2-5; the D is unclear. Trimming pared 0 bases from V and 2 bases from J, leaving 8 bases between. The germline gives CDR1 SGHRS, CDR2 YFSETQ. The CDR3 length is 14 residues. The CDR3 loop is CASSLAAAQETQYF. The CDR3 DNA reads as TGCGCCAGCAGCTTGGCGGCGGCTCAAGAGACCCAGTACTTC.

The CDR3 DNA sequence: TGTGCCAGCAGCTTCAGAGGCGCGGAAGTCGGGGAGCTGTTTTTT. It encodes CASSFRGAEVGELFF. The chain couples TRBV7-2 to TRBJ2-2; D remains ambiguous. Deletions cut 3 bases from V and 7 bases from J, with 15 bases between. This CDR3 region has 15 residues. CDR1 is SGHTA, CDR2 FQGNSA, per germline.

The chain uses TRBV11-2 and TRBJ2-7, with TRBD2 as a possible D gene (6 bases). V lost 3 bases and J 3 bases, leaving 12 bases between the germline ends. Per the germline V gene, CDR1 is SGHAT and CDR2 is FQNNGV. This CDR3 spans 14 amino acids. CDR3 loop: CASSLLGGVYEQYF. The CDR3 bases are TGTGCCAGCAGCTTGCTAGGCGGGGTCTACGAGCAGTACTTC. The full variable domain, completed using reference TRBV11-2 and TRBJ2-7, is EAGVAQSPRYKIIEKRQSVAFWCNPISGHATLYWYQQILGQGPKLLIQFQNNGVVDDSQLPKDRFSAERLKGVDSTLKIQPAKLEDSAVYLCASSLLGGVYEQYFGPGTRLTVT.

The V gene is TRBV19, the J gene TRBJ2-2; TRBD2 matches 10 bases. The CDR3 loop spans 18 amino acids. The germline CDR1 and CDR2 sequences are LNHDA and SQIVND (reference sequence). Unmatched junction bases numbered 15, after V lost 8 bases and J lost 3 bases. The CDR3 region is CASGKGASGSLDTGELFF. CDR3 in DNA: TGTGCCAGTGGAAAAGGGGCTAGCGGGAGCCTTGACACCGGGGAGCTGTTTTTT.

This chain joins TRBV2 and TRBJ2-5, with 7 bases lining up with TRBD1. CDR1 SNHLY and CDR2 FYNNEI come from the germline V gene. The CDR3 has 12 residues. V was clipped by 10 bases and J by 14 bases; unmatched bases: 16. The CDR3 coding sequence is TGTGCCACCCGACAGGGATCCCCGCGGAATTACTTC. Protein: CATRQGSPRNYF.

The CDR3 here is CASGTGVVQPQHF. The CDR3 nucleotides are TGTGCCAGTGGGACAGGGGTTGTTCAGCCCCAGCATTTT. This rearrangement joins TRBV19 to TRBJ1-5, with TRBD1 matching over 10 bases. The CDR3 consists of 13 residues. CDR1 is LNHDA and CDR2 is SQIVND in the germline V gene (reference sequence). V was pared by 8 bases and J by 6 bases, with 4 bases of the junction left unmatched.

The chain uses TRBV18 and TRBJ2-3, with 9 positions matching TRBD2. CDR1 and CDR2 (germline): KGHSH, LQKENI. V gave up 3 bases and J gave up 5 bases; unmatched junction bases: 6. The CDR3 has 15 amino acids. CDR3 amino acids: CASSPRAAGGDTQYF. CDR3 DNA: TGTGCCAGCTCACCTAGGGCAGCGGGAGGAGATACGCAGTATTTT.

V is TRBV4-1 and J is TRBJ2-2, with D perhaps matching TRBD2 (6 bases). This CDR3 has 18 amino acids. V lost 0 bases and J lost 2, with 16 bases in between. The V gene's germline CDR1 is MGHRA and CDR2 YSYEKL. The CDR3 DNA follows: TGCGCCAGCAGCCAAGAAGGTAGCCGGGAGCCCAACACCGGGGAGCTGTTTTTT. This translates into CASSQEGSREPNTGELFF.

This chain uses TRBV28 with TRBJ2-7; perhaps TRBD2 as D (6 bases). The CDR3 covers 15 residues. CDR1 and CDR2 (germline): MDHEN, SYDVKM. V was pared by 3 bases and J by 4 bases, with 16 bases between. DNA of the CDR3: TGTGCCAGCAGTTTTAGGCCTAGCGAACCATACGAGCAGTACTTC. As protein: CASSFRPSEPYEQYF.

The chain has TRBV28 and TRBJ1-5, with D possibly matching TRBD1 (5 bases). The CDR3 is 13 amino acids. Deletions cut 3 bases from V and 6 bases from J, with 9 bases between. Germline V gives CDR1 MDHEN, CDR2 SYDVKM. CDR3 coding DNA: TGTGCCAGCAGTTTTTGGGGGGGTCAGCCCCAGCATTTT. It specifies CASSFWGGQPQHF. Full variable domain (rest looked up from reference TRBV28 and TRBJ1-5): DVKVTQSSRYLVKRTGEKVFLECVQDMDHENMFWYRQDPGLGLRLIYFSYDVKMKEKGDIPEGYSVSREKKERFSLILESASTNQTSMYLCASSFWGGQPQHFGDGTRLSIL.

This chain joins TRBV7-2 and TRBJ2-2; D is possibly TRBD2 (6 bases). The germline V gene encodes CDR1 SGHTA and CDR2 FQGNSA. V lost 5 bases and J lost 5, with 15 bases in between. The CDR3 runs 15 residues. The CDR3 sequence is CASSALAGLTGELFF. The CDR3 coding sequence is TGTGCCAGCAGCGCACTTGCGGGATTGACCGGGGAGCTGTTTTTT.

The chain employs TRBV28 and TRBJ1-2, with a tentative D call TRBD1 (6 bases). Germline V gene lookup returns CDR1 MDHEN and CDR2 SYDVKM. CDR3 length: 12 amino acids. V was cut by 6 bases and J by 6 bases, with 11 bases left in between. The CDR3 DNA follows: TGTGCCAGCAGACCACAGGGAGATGGCTACACCTTC. Residues: CASRPQGDGYTF.

This sequence joins TRBV27 and TRBJ2-2; D gene ambiguous. The length of the CDR3 is 12 residues. Looked up from germline, CDR1 is MNHEY and CDR2 is SMNVEV (reference sequence). Trimming took 1 base from V and 7 from J, leaving 4 bases between them. The CDR3 nucleotides read TGTGCCAGCAGTTTATACGGCGGGGAGCTGTTTTTT. Translation gives CASSLYGGELFF.

The chain joins TRBV10-3 to TRBJ2-2, with D possibly TRBD2 on 6 matching bases. Germline V lookup: CDR1 ENHRY, CDR2 SYGVKD. The V end lost 3 bases, the J end lost 6 bases, and 14 bases lay between the germline ends. The CDR3 loop spans 15 amino acids. CDR3 sequence reads: CAISEGGAVAGELFF. DNA of the CDR3: TGTGCCATCAGTGAAGGCGGGGCGGTGGCCGGGGAGCTGTTTTTT.

This chain joins TRBV6-1 and TRBJ2-3, with 9 nucleotides matching TRBD1. Per germline, CDR1 MNHNS and CDR2 SASEGT. The CDR3 is 16 residues long. The V segment lost 4 bases and the J segment 7 bases; nucleotides outside the gene matches: 12. CDR3 in amino acids: CASSVSGTGRLNTQYF. The CDR3 DNA reads as TGTGCCAGCAGTGTCTCCGGGACAGGGAGGCTGAATACGCAGTATTTT.

This chain connects TRBV11-3 to TRBJ2-5; a possible D gene is TRBD2 (5 bases). Germline CDR1 SGHNT, CDR2 YENEEA. This CDR3 is 16 amino acids long. Trimming removed 1 base at V and 2 bases at J, with 14 bases between. Here the CDR3 reads CASSLGSLAGQETQYF. DNA of the CDR3: TGTGCCAGCAGCTTAGGAAGCCTAGCTGGGCAAGAGACCCAGTACTTC.

V usage is TRBV7-9 and J usage is TRBJ2-7, with unresolved D. Germline assignment: CDR1 SEHNR and CDR2 FQNEAQ (reference sequence). The CDR3 has 15 amino acids. V was shortened by 0 bases and J by 3 bases, with 12 bases between the two germline ends. The CDR3 DNA sequence: TGTGCCAGCAGCTTAGCGGGCGCGAAGTTCTACGAGCAGTACTTC. Translated, it gives CASSLAGAKFYEQYF.

This chain joins TRBV11-3 and TRBJ2-1, with 10 bases aligning to TRBD2. This CDR3 contains 16 residues. Germline values: CDR1 SGHNT, CDR2 YENEEA. V was clipped by 2 bases and J by 2 bases; unmatched bases: 3. The CDR3, as DNA: TGTGCCAGCAGCTTACTAGCGGGAGCCGCCTACAATGAGCAGTTCTTC. Translation gives CASSLLAGAAYNEQFF. Supplemented by reference TRBV11-3 and TRBJ2-1, the full variable domain reads EAGVVQSPRYKIIEKKQPVAFWCNPISGHNTLYWYLQNLGQGPELLIRYENEEAVDDSQLPKDRFSAERLKGVDSTLKIQPAELGDSAVYLCASSLLAGAAYNEQFFGPGTRLTVL.

The chain uses TRBV19 and TRBJ1-4, with no clear D. The CDR3 is 12 amino acids. V was clipped by 4 bases and J by 7 bases, with 7 bases between them. Looked up from germline, CDR1 is LNHDA and CDR2 is SQIVND (reference sequence). The CDR3 here is CASSRRGEKLFF. The CDR3 DNA follows: TGTGCCAGTAGTAGGCGGGGTGAAAAACTGTTTTTT.

The gene calls are TRBV27 and TRBJ2-1; 8 bases line up with TRBD2. This CDR3 region has 16 residues. The V gene end was trimmed by 5 bases and the J gene end by 1 base; junction bases not matched to a gene: 7. Germline V lookup: CDR1 MNHEY, CDR2 SMNVEV (reference sequence). CDR3 residues: CASSGWREESYNEQFF. In DNA form, the CDR3 reads TGTGCCAGCAGTGGCTGGCGGGAGGAATCCTACAATGAGCAGTTCTTC.